What follows is one TCR beta chain and its context. This clone registers as large (0.1 to 1%) within its sample. Its target antigen remains unknown. No clone much larger than this one lies a single base away; base qualities are absent. Every bulk PBMC sample was loaded with the same fixed amount of roughly 330 ng of DNA. TCR beta CDR3 sequences were amplified from genomic DNA with the immunoSEQ TCRb Assay kit following manufacturer instructions. The KAPA Library Quantification Kit for Illumina platforms was used to quantify the pooled libraries by qPCR. Sequencing of the pooled libraries was done on an Illumina NextSeq 500, with clustering at about 0.6-1.1 pM. The study's processing was this. TCR data were analyzed with immunoSEQ ANALYZER and the R LymphoSeq package. A rearrangement efficiency score was calculated as productive divided by the sum of productive and non-productive CDR3 sequences. Within each patient, timepoints were compared pairwise for clonality, measured with the Gini coefficient, and for diversity, measured with the Renyi index at alpha=1. Clonal relatedness used an edit distance of 3, and repertoire similarity used the Bhattacharyya coefficient, both computed in LymphoSeq. To classify response, a linear discriminant analysis based on week-3 changes in clonality and diversity was built with the R MASS and caret packages. TCRdb stores this immuneACCESS table with in-frame sequences only. Part of the clones is absent; in the studies checked, under half of the shortfall reflects unresolved V genes, and no reason is known for the rest. V and J calls and clone size follow that table, whereas D and trimming were derived from the DNA. The sample table holds 3,500 to 5,000 clones, of which 84% were seen once. Clones ranked in the top ten supply more than 11% of the sample.

The data derive from a study of blood T cell dynamics during melanoma immunotherapy (dated by TCRdb to 2020 to 2021). Background on the whole study: The patients had metastatic melanoma and were given first-line pembrolizumab or nivolumab plus ipilimumab as standard of care in the United Kingdom. Peripheral T cell receptor repertoires of metastatic melanoma patients were profiled before and after one cycle of checkpoint inhibitor therapy to find early correlates of response. Consecutive patients formed a training cohort, and a further independent group of patients from the same centre was pooled into an external validation set. The study at large found these results: The relatively small sample size was acknowledged as potentially limiting generalization of the results. Whether the T cell clones behind the repertoire changes were melanoma-specific or instead reflected general immune activation was something the study could not determine. Unlike progressors, patients who went on to achieve disease control showed a bifurcated reorganization of the PBMC repertoire at W3, with either increased clonality or increased diversity.

From the cysteine through the phenylalanine, the CDR3 covers 18 amino acids. Here the CDR3 DNA is all that survives: 54 bases in frame from base 1. V lost 2 bases and J lost 4 bases, and the count of bases not matched to a germline gene is 9. CDR1 SGHAT and CDR2 FQNNGV were looked up in the germline V gene. The label giving this sample's time point can be read as: pre-treatment baseline. Blood samples were taken at two points: before treatment (T0) and at week 3 (W3), which came after the first cycle of checkpoint blockade. Except for a couple of patients with rapid clinical progression, response was assessed 12 weeks after the first infusion by RECIST 1.1; disease control meant complete response, partial response or stable disease. Patients were not eligible if they had prior systemic cancer treatment, concomitant immunosuppressant therapy or synchronous other active malignancies. Bulk PBMC and plasma cell-free DNA were both sequenced for TCR beta so that circulating cells and T cell turnover could be tracked. Lymphoprep and SepMate tubes were used to isolate PBMC from blood, and red cell lysis was then performed. QIAamp DNA Blood Mini kits were used to extract DNA from PBMC and from sorted T cell subsets.

This material consisted of blood, taken from a patient treated with checkpoint blockade. The receptor chain draws on TRBV11-2 and TRBJ2-1; TRBD1 agrees with 12 junctional bases. The receptor was derived from a human donor with melanoma. The sequence in DNA is TGTGCCAGCAGCTTAATTTACGGGACAGGGGGCTCGTACAATGAGCAGTTCTTC. Its translation reads: CASSLIYGTGGSYNEQFF.